This T cell receptor (beta chain) was recovered during a study of T cell responses to AZD1222 COVID-19 vaccine. Study-level background: Pooled samples include second doses given at about 4 or 12 weeks. Whole-study findings and limits: Along spike, vaccine-associated CD4 TCRs were found throughout, with dominance at 160-218 and 743-854. Most donors were white British, females outnumbered males, and clonal diversity was possibly underestimated. Close to half of all spike-specific TCRs reportedly target regions of the variants that are unmutated.

Germline V gene data show CDR1 as SEHNR and CDR2 as FQNEAQ (reference sequence). This CDR3 has 14 residues. Deletions cut 1 base from V and 5 bases from J, with 11 bases between. Regarding this clone: Antigen specificity is unknown.

Sequencing used immunoSEQ multiplex PCR; TCRdb keeps in-frame clones, though not all of them. Here the sample spans around 160,000 clones, 85% to 95% being singletons. The clonotype comes from an adult in good health. The chain employs TRBV7-9 and TRBJ1-1; no definite D call. Sequencing used peripheral blood, obtained on day 0 of AZD1222 vaccination. The CDR3 bases are TGTGCCAGCAGCTTAGGGATAGTTAAGACTGAAGCTTTCTTT. It codes for CASSLGIVKTEAFF.